The 31 T cell receptor beta chains presented below share a single source sample, sequenced in a study of T cells expressing NK-cell markers. Reanalyzing the 5' RACE reads, TCRdb keeps one entry per CDR3 protein, without DNA. In all, the sample yields almost 450,000 distinct CDR3 sequences. Material: blood T cells: a sorted CD56 or NKG2C T cell subset, CD4+ or CD8+ T cells, or bulk PBMC T cells (not recorded which). These receptors were obtained from a woman between 18 and 70 years old in good health.

The V and J genes are TRBV6-1 and TRBJ2-5; TCRdb's D call, TRBD1, is unchecked because there is no DNA. This CDR3 contains 16 residues. Germline CDR1 and CDR2: MNHNS and SASEGT. CDR3 sequence reads: CASMGVGGPYQETQYF.

The V gene is TRBV29-1, the J gene TRBJ2-5; TCRdb reports TRBD2, a call that lacks DNA to check it against. The germline CDR1 and CDR2 sequences are SQVTM and ANQGSEA. This CDR3 spans 13 amino acids. CDR3 amino acids: CSVVFGVLETQYF.

This chain joins TRBV7-9 and TRBJ2-5; the D gene TCRdb calls, TRBD1, cannot be checked with no DNA. CDR1 and CDR2 (germline): SEHNR, FQNEAQ (reference sequence). This CDR3 has 14 residues. CDR3 in amino acids: CASSSSRGSETQYF. The full variable domain, its missing parts supplied by reference TRBV7-9 and TRBJ2-5, is DTGVSQNPRHKITKRGQNVTFRCDPISEHNRLYWYRQTLGQGPEFLTYFQNEAQLEKSRLLSDRFSAERPKGSFSTLEIQRTEQGDSAMYLCASSSSRGSETQYFGPGTRLLVL.

V is TRBV7-9 and J is TRBJ2-2; the TCRdb D gene call, TRBD1, has no DNA to confirm it. The CDR3 loop spans 16 amino acids. Per the germline V gene, CDR1 is SEHNR and CDR2 is FQNEAQ (reference sequence). The CDR3 sequence is CASSTPRTGVTGELFF.

The gene calls are TRBV11-2 and TRBJ1-5; TCRdb's assignment of TRBD1 cannot be checked, as there is no DNA. Germline V gives CDR1 SGHAT, CDR2 FQNNGV. The CDR3 is made up of 14 amino acids. Here the CDR3 reads CASSPGRESLKQHF.

The CDR3 here is CASSLVGLYEQYF. This chain uses TRBV7-9 with TRBJ2-7. CDR1 SEHNR and CDR2 FQNEAQ come from the germline V gene (reference sequence). The CDR3 sequence is 13 residues long.

CDR3 loop: CASSLAGAAGDTQYF. This chain joins TRBV12-3 or TRBV12-4 and TRBJ2-3; TCRdb gives TRBD1 as the D gene, but with no DNA this cannot be confirmed. CDR3 size: 15 residues.

The V call is TRBV23-1, the J call TRBJ2-3; the TCRdb call, TRBD1, lacks DNA for checking. TRBV23-1 is an open reading frame, and its role is uncertain. The CDR3 consists of 16 residues. Here the CDR3 reads CASSQTGDNPSDTQYF.

The chain combines TRBV6-2 or TRBV6-3 with TRBJ2-3; TCRdb returns TRBD1, unconfirmable since there is no DNA. The germline V gene encodes CDR1 MNHEY and CDR2 SVGEGT. There are 14 residues in the CDR3. This CDR3 reads CASSSNRITDTQYF.

CDR3 sequence reads: CASSVAGGYGYTF. The chain links TRBV9 to TRBJ1-2; TCRdb calls TRBD1, which cannot be checked without DNA. This CDR3 region has 13 residues. Germline lookup yields CDR1 SGDLS and CDR2 YYNGEE. The full variable domain, its missing parts supplied by reference TRBV9 and TRBJ1-2, is DSGVTQTPKHLITATGQRVTLRCSPRSGDLSVYWYQQSLDQGLQFLIQYYNGEERAKGNILERFSAQQFPDLHSELNLSSLELGDSALYFCASSVAGGYGYTFGSGTRLTVV.

The genes are TRBV28 and TRBJ2-5; the TRBD2 assignment by TCRdb is unverifiable without DNA. The CDR3 contains 15 residues. The germline CDR1 and CDR2 sequences are MDHEN and SYDVKM. The CDR3 spells CASSLAGAGQETQYF.

V gene TRBV20-1 combines with J gene TRBJ1-2. The CDR3 is 14 residues long. The germline gives CDR1 DFQATT, CDR2 SNEGSKA (reference sequence). The CDR3 sequence: CSARLRPTNYGYTF.

V and J are TRBV19 and TRBJ2-1; the D call of TRBD2 rests on TCRdb alone, since no DNA is present to check it. Germline V lookup: CDR1 LNHDA, CDR2 SQIVND (reference sequence). The CDR3 consists of 16 residues. CDR3 amino acids: CASSIETSSLYNEQFF.

The chain carries TRBV4-3 and TRBJ2-3; the D call of TRBD2 rests on TCRdb alone, since no DNA is present to check it. From germline, CDR1 is LGHNA and CDR2 YSLEER. This CDR3 has 16 amino acids. The chain's CDR3 is CARGPLSPTCTDTQYF.

The chain links TRBV20-1 to TRBJ1-2; TCRdb's D call of TRBD1 is untestable without DNA. CDR1 is DFQATT and CDR2 is SNEGSKA in the germline V gene (reference sequence). This CDR3 has 16 residues. The CDR3 loop reads CSAHYPADRGLFGYTF.

This chain uses TRBV4-3 with TRBJ2-7; TCRdb names TRBD2, which stays unverified in the absence of DNA. This CDR3 region has 14 residues. The germline V gene has CDR1 LGHNA and CDR2 YSLEER. CDR3 region: CASSQGLGIGEQYF.

The chain couples TRBV7-9 to TRBJ2-7; TCRdb gives TRBD1 as the D gene, but with no DNA this cannot be confirmed. The CDR3 loop spans 16 amino acids. CDR1 is SEHNR and CDR2 is FQNEAQ in the germline V gene (reference sequence). The CDR3 protein is CASSLVGTGINYEQYF.

The chain links TRBV2 to TRBJ2-2. The V gene's germline CDR1 is SNHLY and CDR2 FYNNEI. There are 13 residues in the CDR3. The CDR3: CAAGVANTGELFF.

The chain couples TRBV28 to TRBJ2-3; TCRdb designates TRBD1, a call that cannot be tested without DNA. This CDR3 has 15 amino acids. Germline lookup yields CDR1 MDHEN and CDR2 SYDVKM. The CDR3: CASSLNRPSTDTQYF.

The CDR3 protein is CASSEEFGRSNGYTF. J is TRBJ1-2 and V is TRBV25-1. The V gene's germline CDR1 is MGHDK and CDR2 SYGVNS. This CDR3 spans 15 amino acids.

The J gene is TRBJ1-4, the V gene TRBV6-5; the TCRdb D gene call, TRBD1, has no DNA to confirm it. The CDR3 length is 16 residues. Germline assignment: CDR1 MNHEY and CDR2 SVGAGI. The CDR3 is CASSYQTATTNEKLFF.

The rearrangement joins TRBV7-6 to TRBJ1-6. The length of the CDR3 is 16 residues. Looked up from germline, CDR1 is SGHVS and CDR2 is FNYEAQ. CDR3 residues: CASSLGPRGVDSPLHF.

The genes are TRBV4-2 and TRBJ2-1; TCRdb names TRBD2, which stays unverified in the absence of DNA. The length of the CDR3 is 21 residues. Germline-derived CDR1 and CDR2 are LGHNA and YNFKEQ. The CDR3 here is CASSQGAGLAGGTGSYNEQFF.

The chain links TRBV6-2 or TRBV6-3 to TRBJ2-1. Germline CDR1 reads MNHEY; CDR2 reads SVGEGT. This CDR3 is 14 amino acids long. CDR3 region: CASSYSIGYNEQFF.

The genes are TRBV27 and TRBJ2-7; the D call of TRBD1 rests on TCRdb alone, since no DNA is present to check it. The germline V gene has CDR1 MNHEY and CDR2 SMNVEV (reference sequence). The CDR3 has 14 amino acids. CDR3 region: CASTPYGSPREQYF.

The rearrangement links TRBV29-1 to TRBJ2-5; the TCRdb call, TRBD2, lacks DNA for checking. This CDR3 is built from 12 residues. Germline CDR1 is SQVTM and CDR2 is ANQGSEA. The CDR3 here is CSEALASETQYF.

The chain has TRBV11-2 and TRBJ2-3. Per germline, CDR1 SGHAT and CDR2 FQNNGV. The CDR3 runs to 14 residues. This CDR3 is CASSLYLATDTQYF.

The gene calls are TRBV19 and TRBJ1-1. Per germline, CDR1 LNHDA and CDR2 SQIVND (reference sequence). The CDR3 sequence is 13 residues long. The CDR3: CASSIVGDTEAFF.

The chain has TRBV5-6 and TRBJ2-1; TCRdb indicates TRBD2, and absent DNA this call remains unverified. This CDR3 comprises 15 residues. Germline V gene data show CDR1 as SGHDT and CDR2 as YYEEEE. The CDR3 loop is CASSSEQGPPSEQFF.

This rearrangement joins TRBV12-3 or TRBV12-4 to TRBJ2-1; the TCRdb call, TRBD1, lacks DNA for checking. The CDR3 is 14 amino acids. CDR3 in amino acids: CASSIWTGHNEQFF.

Here the CDR3 reads CASFWVNREHYGYTF. J is TRBJ1-2 and V is TRBV28; TCRdb returns TRBD1, unconfirmable since there is no DNA. The CDR3 consists of 15 residues. The germline V gene encodes CDR1 MDHEN and CDR2 SYDVKM.